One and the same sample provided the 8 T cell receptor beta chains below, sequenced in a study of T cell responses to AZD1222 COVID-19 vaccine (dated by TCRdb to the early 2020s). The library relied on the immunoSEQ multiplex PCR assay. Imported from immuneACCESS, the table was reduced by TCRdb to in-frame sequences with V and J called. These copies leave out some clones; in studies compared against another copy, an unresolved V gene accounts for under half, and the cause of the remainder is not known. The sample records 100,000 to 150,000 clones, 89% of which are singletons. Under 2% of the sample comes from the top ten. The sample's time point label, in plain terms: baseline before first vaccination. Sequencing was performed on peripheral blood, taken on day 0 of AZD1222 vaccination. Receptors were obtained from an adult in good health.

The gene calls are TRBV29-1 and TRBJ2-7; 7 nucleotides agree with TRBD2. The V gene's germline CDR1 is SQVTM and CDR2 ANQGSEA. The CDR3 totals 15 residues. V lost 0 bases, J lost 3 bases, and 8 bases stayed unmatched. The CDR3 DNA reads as TGCAGCGTTGAAGAGGACGCTAGCGGCAGCTACGAGCAGTACTTC. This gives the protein CSVEEDASGSYEQYF.

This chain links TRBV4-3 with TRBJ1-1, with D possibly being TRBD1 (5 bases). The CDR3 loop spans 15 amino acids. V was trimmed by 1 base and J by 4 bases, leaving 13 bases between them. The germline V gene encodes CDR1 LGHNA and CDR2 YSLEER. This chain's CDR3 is CASSQGTGGTTEAFF. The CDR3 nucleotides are TGCGCCAGCAGCCAAGGAACCGGGGGTACCACTGAAGCTTTCTTT.

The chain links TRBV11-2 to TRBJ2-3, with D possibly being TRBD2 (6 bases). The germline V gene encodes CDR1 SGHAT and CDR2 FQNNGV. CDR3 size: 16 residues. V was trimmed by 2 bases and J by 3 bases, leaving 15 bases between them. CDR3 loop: CASSLWRARPTDTQYF. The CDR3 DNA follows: TGTGCCAGCAGCTTATGGAGGGCGAGGCCTACAGATACGCAGTATTTT.

The CDR3 region is CASSFGGSGVYEQYF. CDR3 DNA sequence: TGTGCCAGCAGCTTTGGGGGGAGTGGCGTTTACGAGCAGTACTTC. The chain links TRBV7-8 to TRBJ2-7; D might be TRBD2 (6 bases). The CDR3 runs to 15 residues. Trimming removed 3 bases from V and 4 bases from J, with 16 bases in between. Germline V gene lookup returns CDR1 SGHVS and CDR2 FQNEAQ.

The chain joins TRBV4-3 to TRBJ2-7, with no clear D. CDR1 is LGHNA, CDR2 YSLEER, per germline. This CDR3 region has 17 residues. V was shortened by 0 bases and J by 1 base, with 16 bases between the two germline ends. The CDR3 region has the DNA TGCGCCAGCAGCCAAGATTTGAACTCGTCCCCGTCCTACGAGCAGTACTTC. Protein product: CASSQDLNSSPSYEQYF.

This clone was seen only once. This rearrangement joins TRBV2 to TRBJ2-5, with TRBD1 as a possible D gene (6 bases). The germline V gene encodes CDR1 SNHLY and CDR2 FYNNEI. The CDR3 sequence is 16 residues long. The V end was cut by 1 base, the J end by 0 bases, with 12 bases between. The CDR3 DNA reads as TGTGCCAGCAGTGAAGTTGAGGACAGTTACCAAGAGACCCAGTACTTC. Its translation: CASSEVEDSYQETQYF.

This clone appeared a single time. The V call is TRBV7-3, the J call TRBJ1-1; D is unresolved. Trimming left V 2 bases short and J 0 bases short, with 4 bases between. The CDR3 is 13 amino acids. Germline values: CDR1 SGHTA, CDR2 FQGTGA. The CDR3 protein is CASSLGMNTEAFF. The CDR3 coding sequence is TGTGCCAGCAGCTTAGGAATGAACACTGAAGCTTTCTTT.

The CDR3 reads CASSLDGDYNEQFF. CDR3 bases: TGCGCCAGCAGCTTGGATGGGGACTACAATGAGCAGTTCTTC. V gene TRBV5-1 combines with J gene TRBJ2-1; D remains ambiguous. V was trimmed by 0 bases and J by 3 bases, leaving 7 bases between them. Germline CDR1 and CDR2: SGHRS and YFSETQ. The CDR3 loop spans 14 amino acids.